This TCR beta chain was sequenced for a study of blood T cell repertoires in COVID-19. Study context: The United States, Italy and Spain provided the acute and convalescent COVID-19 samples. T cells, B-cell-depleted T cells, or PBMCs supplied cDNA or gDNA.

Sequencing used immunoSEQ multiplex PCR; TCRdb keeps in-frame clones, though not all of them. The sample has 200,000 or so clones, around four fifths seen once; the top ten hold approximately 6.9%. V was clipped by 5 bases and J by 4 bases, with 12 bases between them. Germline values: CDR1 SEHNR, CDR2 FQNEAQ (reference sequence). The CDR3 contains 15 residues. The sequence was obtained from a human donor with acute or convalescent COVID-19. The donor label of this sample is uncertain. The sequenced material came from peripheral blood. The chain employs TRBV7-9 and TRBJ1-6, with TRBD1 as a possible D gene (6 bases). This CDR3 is CASSPSTGYNSPLHF. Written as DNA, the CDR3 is TGTGCCAGCAGCCCCTCCACAGGGTATAATTCACCCCTCCACTTT.